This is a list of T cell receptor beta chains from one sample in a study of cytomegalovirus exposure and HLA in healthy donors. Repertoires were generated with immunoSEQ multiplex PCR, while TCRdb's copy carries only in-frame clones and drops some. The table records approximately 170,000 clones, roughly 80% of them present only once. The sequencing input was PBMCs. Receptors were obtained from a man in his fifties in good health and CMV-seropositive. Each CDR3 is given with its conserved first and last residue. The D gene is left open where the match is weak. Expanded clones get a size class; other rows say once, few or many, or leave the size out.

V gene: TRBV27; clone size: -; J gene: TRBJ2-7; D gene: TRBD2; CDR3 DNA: TGTGCCAGCAGTACGATAGCGGGAGCTTCCTACGAGCAGTACTTC; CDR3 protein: CASSTIAGASYEQYF
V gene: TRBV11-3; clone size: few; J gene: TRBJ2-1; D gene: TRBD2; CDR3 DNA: TGTGCCAGCAGCTCACAGGGTGGACTAGCGGGAGTTAGCCCCTACAATGAGCAGTTCTTC; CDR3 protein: CASSSQGGLAGVSPYNEQFF
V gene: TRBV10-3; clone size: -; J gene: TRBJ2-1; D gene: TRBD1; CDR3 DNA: TGTGCCATCAGTTTGACAGGGGTACAGGTGCAGTTCTTC; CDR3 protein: CAISLTGVQVQFF
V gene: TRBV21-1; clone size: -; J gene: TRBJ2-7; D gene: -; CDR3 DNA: TGTGCCAGCAGCAAATCTCGGGGACAGGGGACGCCCGAGCAGTACTTC; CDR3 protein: CASSKSRGQGTPEQYF
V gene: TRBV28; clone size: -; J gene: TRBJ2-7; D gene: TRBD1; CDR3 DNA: TGTGCCAGCAGTTTAACAGGGGGGAAGGAGCAGTACTTC; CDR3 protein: CASSLTGGKEQYF
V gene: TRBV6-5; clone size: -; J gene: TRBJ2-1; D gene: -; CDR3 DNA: TGTGCCAGCAGTAGGGTCAGGGGCTACAATGAGCAGTTCTTC; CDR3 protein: CASSRVRGYNEQFF
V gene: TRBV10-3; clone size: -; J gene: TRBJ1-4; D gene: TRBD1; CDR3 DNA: TGTGCCATCAAGGGGACAGGGGATGAAAAACTGTTTTTT; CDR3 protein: CAIKGTGDEKLFF
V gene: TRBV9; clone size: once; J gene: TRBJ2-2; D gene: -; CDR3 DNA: TGTGCCAGCAGCGTACGAGCGAACACCGGGGAGCTGTTTTTT; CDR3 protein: CASSVRANTGELFF
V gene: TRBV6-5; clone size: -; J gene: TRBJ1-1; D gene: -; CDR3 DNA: TGTGCCAGCAGTTACTTCAGTCGCGGGGGGAACACTGAAGCTTTCTTT; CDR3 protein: CASSYFSRGGNTEAFF
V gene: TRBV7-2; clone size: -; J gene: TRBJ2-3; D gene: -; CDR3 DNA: TGTGCCAGCAGCTTGCGGGGCTTAAAAACAGATACGCAGTATTTT; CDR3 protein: CASSLRGLKTDTQYF
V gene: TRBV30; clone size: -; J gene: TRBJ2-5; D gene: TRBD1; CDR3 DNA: TGTGCCTGGAGTGTATCTAGGGGGCGGGAGACCCAGTACTTC; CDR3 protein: CAWSVSRGRETQYF
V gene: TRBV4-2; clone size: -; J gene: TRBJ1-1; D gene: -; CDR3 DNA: TGTGCCAGCAGCCAAGACCTATGGGCCAGTAGGTCTGAAGCTTTCTTT; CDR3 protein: CASSQDLWASRSEAFF
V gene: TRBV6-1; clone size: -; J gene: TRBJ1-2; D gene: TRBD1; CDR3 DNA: TGTGCCAGCAGTGGCAGGCGACAGGGGAGGGACTATGGCTACACCTTC; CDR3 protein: CASSGRRQGRDYGYTF
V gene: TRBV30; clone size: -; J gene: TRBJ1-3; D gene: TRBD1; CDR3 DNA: TGTGCCTGGAGGGCCGGGACAGCCTCTGGAAACACCATATATTTT; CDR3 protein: CAWRAGTASGNTIYF
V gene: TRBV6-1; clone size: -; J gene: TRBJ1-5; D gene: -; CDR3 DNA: TGTGCCAGCAGTGAAGCTTACGGGGTTGTCCATCAGCCCCAGCATTTT; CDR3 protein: CASSEAYGVVHQPQHF
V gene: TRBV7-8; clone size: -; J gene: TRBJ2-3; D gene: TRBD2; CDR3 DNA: TGTGCCAGCAGCTTATCAGCGGGGGCAGATACGCAGTATTTT; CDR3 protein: CASSLSAGADTQYF
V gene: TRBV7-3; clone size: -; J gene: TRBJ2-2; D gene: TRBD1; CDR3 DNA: TGTGCCAGCAGCGCCCGACAGGGGGCGGGCACCGGGGAGCTGTTTTTT; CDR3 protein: CASSARQGAGTGELFF
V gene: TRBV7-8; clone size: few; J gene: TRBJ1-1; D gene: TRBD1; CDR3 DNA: TGTGCCAGCAGTCAGGACAGGGGGACTGAAGCTTTCTTT; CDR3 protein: CASSQDRGTEAFF
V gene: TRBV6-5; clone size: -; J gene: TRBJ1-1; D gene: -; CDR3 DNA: TGTGCCAGCAGTTACTCCCCAGGGGTCACTGAAGCTTTCTTT; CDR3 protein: CASSYSPGVTEAFF
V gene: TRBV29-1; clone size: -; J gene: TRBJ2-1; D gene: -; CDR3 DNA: TGCAGCTCAAGGGGGCTAGCGGGTCCCCATGAGCAGTTCTTC; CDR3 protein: CSSRGLAGPHEQFF
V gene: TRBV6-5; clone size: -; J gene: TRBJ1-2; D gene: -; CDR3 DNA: TGTGCCAGCAGCAACGGGGTGTACTATGGCTACACCTTC; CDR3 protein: CASSNGVYYGYTF
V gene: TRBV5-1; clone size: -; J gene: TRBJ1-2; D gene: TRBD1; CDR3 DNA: TGCGCCAGCAATGCCGGGACAGGGGATCCCGCCTATGGCTACACCTTC; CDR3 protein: CASNAGTGDPAYGYTF
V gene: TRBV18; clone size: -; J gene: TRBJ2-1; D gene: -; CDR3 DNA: TGTGCCAGCTCACCAGGGGGGACTGAGCAGTTCTTC; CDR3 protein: CASSPGGTEQFF
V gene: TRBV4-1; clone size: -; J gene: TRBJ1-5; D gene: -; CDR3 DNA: TGCGCCAGCAGCCAAGATTGGGGGGATCAGCCCCAGCATTTT; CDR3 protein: CASSQDWGDQPQHF
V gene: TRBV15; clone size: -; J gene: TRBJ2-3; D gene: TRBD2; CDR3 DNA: TGTGCCACCCAACTTTTCCGGGGGGGCACAGATACGCAGTATTTT; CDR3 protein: CATQLFRGGTDTQYF
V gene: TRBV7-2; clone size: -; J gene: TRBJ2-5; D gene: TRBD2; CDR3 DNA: TGTGCCAGCAGCTTAGGAGTAGCGGGGGGCTCGGGGACCCAGTACTTC; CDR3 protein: CASSLGVAGGSGTQYF
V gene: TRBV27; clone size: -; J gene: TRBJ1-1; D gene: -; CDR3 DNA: TGTGCCAGCAGTTCGGACAGCTTGAACACTGAAGCTTTCTTT; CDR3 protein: CASSSDSLNTEAFF